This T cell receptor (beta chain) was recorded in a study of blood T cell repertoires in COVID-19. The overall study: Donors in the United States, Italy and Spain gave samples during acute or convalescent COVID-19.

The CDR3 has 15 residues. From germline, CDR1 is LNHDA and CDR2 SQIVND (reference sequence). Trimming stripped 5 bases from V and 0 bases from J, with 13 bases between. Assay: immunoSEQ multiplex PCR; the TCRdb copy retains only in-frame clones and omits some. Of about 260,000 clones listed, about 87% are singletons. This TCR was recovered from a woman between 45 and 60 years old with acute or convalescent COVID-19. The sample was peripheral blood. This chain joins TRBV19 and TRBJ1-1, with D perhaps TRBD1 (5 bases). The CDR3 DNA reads TGTGCCAGTAGTCGGGGGACTTCCATGAACACTGAAGCTTTCTTT. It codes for CASSRGTSMNTEAFF.